These 9 T cell receptor beta chains originate from one sample sequenced in a study of cytomegalovirus exposure and HLA in healthy donors. PCR amplification relied on 60 Vbeta primers (plus 13 Jbeta primers). The method was immunoSEQ multiplex PCR; TCRdb's version includes in-frame clones alone and lacks a portion of them. The data hold about 210,000 clones, with about 77% observed a single time. Specimen: PBMCs. These receptors were taken from a boy aged 5-17 years in good health and CMV-seronegative.

V gene TRBV2 combines with J gene TRBJ2-5, with D perhaps matching TRBD2 (5 bases). Trimming took off 4 bases at V and 1 base at J, with 10 bases between the two ends. CDR1 and CDR2 (germline): SNHLY, FYNNEI. This CDR3 is 14 amino acids long. The CDR3 DNA reads TGTGCCAGCAGTGTTGGACTGGCCCAAGAGACCCAGTACTTC. This encodes CASSVGLAQETQYF.

The chain has TRBV7-2 and TRBJ2-3, with 10 nucleotides matching TRBD2. This CDR3 is built from 13 residues. Germline CDR1 is SGHTA and CDR2 is FQGNSA. J lost 11 bases, V lost 6 bases, and 8 bases had no gene match. The CDR3 loop reads CASSQTSGTLQYF. CDR3 bases: TGTGCCAGCAGTCAAACTAGCGGGACCTTGCAGTATTTT.

The rearrangement links TRBV6-5 to TRBJ1-5; no clear D. With 5 bases removed from V and 0 bases from J, the gap between germline ends came to 11 bases. CDR3 size: 15 residues. The V gene's germline CDR1 is MNHEY and CDR2 SVGAGI. CDR3 protein: CASSASTVSNQPQHF. CDR3 coding DNA: TGTGCCAGCAGTGCAAGTACGGTTAGCAATCAGCCCCAGCATTTT.

V gene TRBV7-6 combines with J gene TRBJ1-1, with 8 nucleotides matching TRBD1. The length of the CDR3 is 15 residues. The trim removed 4 bases at V and 4 bases at J, leaving 8 bases unmatched. The germline CDR1 and CDR2 sequences are SGHVS and FNYEAQ. The CDR3 DNA reads as TGTGCCAGCAGCTCCGAACAGGGGGGGTTCACTGAAGCTTTCTTT. Translated, it gives CASSSEQGGFTEAFF.

The chain carries TRBV5-4 and TRBJ2-2; TRBD1 aligns across 9 bases. The CDR3 covers 17 residues. Trimming took 4 bases from V and 2 from J; bases not matched to a gene: 9. CDR1 is SGHNT and CDR2 is YYREEE in the germline V gene (reference sequence). The CDR3 nucleotides are TGTGCCAGCAGCCCCGGGACAGGGATAAGAAACACCGGGGAGCTGTTTTTT. It translates to CASSPGTGIRNTGELFF. Full variable domain (missing parts from reference TRBV5-4 and TRBJ2-2): ETGVTQSPTHLIKTRGQQVTLRCSSQSGHNTVSWYQQALGQGPQFIFQYYREEENGRGNFPPRFSGLQFPNYSSELNVNALELDDSALYLCASSPGTGIRNTGELFFGEGSRLTVL.

The chain couples TRBV27 to TRBJ1-1; perhaps TRBD1 as D (6 bases). Between the trimmed V and J ends, which lost 0 bases and 3 bases, there was a span of 8 bases. The CDR3 consists of 14 residues. The germline V gene has CDR1 MNHEY and CDR2 SMNVEV (reference sequence). CDR3 sequence: CASSLSDRYTEAFF. As DNA, the CDR3 is TGTGCCAGCAGTTTATCAGACAGGTACACTGAAGCTTTCTTT.

This clone occurred a few times. The chain employs TRBV27 and TRBJ1-4; D gene uncertain. V gave up 2 bases and J gave up 0 bases, with 13 bases separating them. Germline-derived CDR1 and CDR2 are MNHEY and SMNVEV (reference sequence). The CDR3 is made up of 17 amino acids. The CDR3 is CASSLNALGATNEKLFF. The CDR3 nucleotides read TGTGCCAGCAGTTTAAACGCATTAGGAGCAACTAATGAAAAACTGTTTTTT.

This rearrangement joins TRBV4-2 to TRBJ2-4, with TRBD2 identical over 12 bases. The CDR3 loop spans 18 amino acids. V was clipped by 2 bases and J by 7 bases; unmatched bases: 12. From germline, CDR1 is LGHNA and CDR2 YNFKEQ. DNA of the CDR3: TGTGCCAGCAGCCAATCCTCCCCGACTAGCGGGAGTTTTAACATTCAGTACTTC. Protein: CASSQSSPTSGSFNIQYF.

This clone was detected only once. The chain has TRBV29-1 and TRBJ2-5; 8 bases map to TRBD1. The V gene end was trimmed by 7 bases and the J gene end by 5 bases; junction bases not matched to a gene: 9. CDR3 length: 13 amino acids. Germline V gives CDR1 SQVTM, CDR2 ANQGSEA. Here the CDR3 DNA reads TGCAGCGCTGGACAGGGCGTTGGGGAGACCCAGTACTTC. Its protein product is CSAGQGVGETQYF. The full variable domain, with the rest looked up from reference TRBV29-1 and TRBJ2-5, is SAVISQKPSRDICQRGTSLTIQCQVDSQVTMMFWYRQQPGQSLTLIATANQGSEATYESGFVIDKFPISRPNLTFSTLTVSNMSPEDSSIYLCSAGQGVGETQYFGPGTRLLVL.